A single sample gave rise to the 21 T cell receptor beta chains below, sequenced in a study of glioma-infiltrating T cells (TCRdb year 2016). The instrument was an Illumina MiSeq. TCR alpha and beta CDR3 regions were amplified with the iRepertoire nested amplicon-rescue multiplex PCR (arm-PCR) platform from RNA. TCRdb reprocessing: public reads trimmed at Q25 with fastp, clones called with MiXCR, in-frame beta chains kept. Each CDR3 protein gets just one entry, which takes the most common genes and DNA from the rows behind it. This sample lists about 94,000 distinct CDR3 sequences; less than 30% were detected once. Under 8.5% of the sample is taken by the ten largest. Material for sequencing was glioma tissue, nonneoplastic brain tissue, or PBMCs (not recorded which). Receptors originate from a human donor with low-grade glioma or glioblastoma, undergoing nonglioma brain surgery, or in good health (not recorded which).

V gene TRBV6-5 combines with J gene TRBJ2-5; D possibly corresponds to TRBD2 (6 bases). The germline V gene has CDR1 MNHEY and CDR2 SVGAGI. The CDR3 contains 12 residues. CDR3 nucleotide sequence: TGTGTTAGCAGTTACGGGGGAGAGACCCAGTACTTC. It translates to CVSSYGGETQYF.

V is TRBV20-1 and J is TRBJ1-6, with 8 bases identical to TRBD1. The CDR3 is 14 residues long. Trimming removed 7 bases from V and 7 bases from J; junction bases left unmatched: 9. Germline V lookup: CDR1 DFQATT, CDR2 SNEGSKA (reference sequence). This chain's CDR3 is CSGRQGAANSPLHF. The CDR3 coding sequence is TGCAGTGGGAGGCAGGGGGCGGCGAATTCACCCCTCCACTTT.

This clonotype showed up many times. The chain uses TRBV7-2 and TRBJ2-3; D is unclear. This CDR3 has 18 amino acids. V lost 4 bases to trimming and J lost 0 bases, with 20 bases between them. In germline, CDR1 is SGHTA, CDR2 FQGNSA. This chain's CDR3 is CASSSLGSTPFSTDTQYF. The CDR3 DNA is TGTGCCAGCAGCTCCCTAGGTTCTACTCCATTTAGCACAGATACGCAGTATTTT.

This clonotype came up many times. At one boundary the junction diverges from the germline segment, which might be a read error. The chain joins TRBV27 to TRBJ2-7, with 9 bases aligning to TRBD1. Germline V gene lookup returns CDR1 MNHEY and CDR2 SMNVEV (reference sequence). The CDR3 is 14 residues long. The CDR3 is CASSPLGQGQSAHF. In nucleotides, the CDR3 is TGTGCCAGCAGTCCTTTGGGACAGGGACAATCTGCGCACTTC.

This clonotype was seen repeatedly, ten times or more. J is TRBJ2-7 and V is TRBV7-2; maybe TRBD2 (5 bases). The CDR3 is 15 residues long. V was shortened by 1 base and J by 4 bases, with 14 bases between the two germline ends. From germline, CDR1 is SGHTA and CDR2 FQGNSA. The CDR3 loop is CASSLGYGNRYEQYF. DNA of the CDR3: TGTGCCAGCAGCTTAGGGTACGGGAATAGATACGAGCAGTACTTC.

There are many counts of this clonotype. The CDR3 bases are TGTGCCAGCAGCCAAGACCGGACAGAGAACTATGGCTACACCTTC. Translation: CASSQDRTENYGYTF. The rearrangement links TRBV4-2 to TRBJ1-2, with D possibly matching TRBD1 (6 bases). CDR3 length: 15 amino acids. Germline assignment: CDR1 LGHNA and CDR2 YNFKEQ. V lost 0 bases and J lost 2, with 10 bases in between.

This clonotype was detected many times. The gene calls are TRBV3-1 and TRBJ1-5; D is unresolved. This CDR3 contains 14 residues. CDR1 and CDR2 (germline): LGHDT, YNNKEL (reference sequence). V shed 4 bases and J shed 6 bases, with 13 bases lying between them. The CDR3: CASSPREGRQPQHF. The DNA of the CDR3 is TGTGCCAGCAGCCCCAGAGAGGGCCGTCAGCCCCAGCATTTT.

This clonotype was recorded at least ten times. Written as DNA, the CDR3 is TGCGCCAGCAGCTCCGGACAGGACACTGAAGCTTTCTTT. It specifies CASSSGQDTEAFF. The chain couples TRBV5-1 to TRBJ1-1, with 7 bases matching TRBD1. The CDR3 extends over 13 amino acids. The junction had 2 bases not matched to a gene; V was cut back by 3 bases and J by 3 bases. CDR1 is SGHRS and CDR2 is YFSETQ in the germline V gene. Complete variable domain (other parts from reference TRBV5-1 and TRBJ1-1): KAGVTQTPRYLIKTRGQQVTLSCSPISGHRSVSWYQQTPGQGLQFLFEYFSETQRNKGNFPGRFSGRQFSNSRSEMNVSTLELGDSALYLCASSSGQDTEAFFGQGTRLTVV.

This clonotype was detected many times. The chain has TRBV4-1 and TRBJ2-5; D is tentatively TRBD1 or TRBD2 (5 bases each). The CDR3 has 14 residues. From germline, CDR1 is MGHRA and CDR2 YSYEKL. Trimming stripped 4 bases from V and 4 bases from J, with 13 bases between. This chain's CDR3 is CASSPLGERETQYF. The DNA of the CDR3 is TGCGCCAGCAGCCCCCTAGGGGAGCGAGAGACCCAGTACTTC.

This clonotype was picked up a small number of times. The rearrangement uses TRBV10-1 and TRBJ1-3, with D hard to call. The length of the CDR3 is 13 residues. The germline V and J ends were trimmed by 0 bases and 4 bases, with 4 bases remaining between them. Germline CDR1 and CDR2: WNHNN and SYGVQD (reference sequence). In nucleotides, the CDR3 is TGCGCCAGCAGTGAGTCCGCGGGAAACACCATATATTTT. Protein: CASSESAGNTIYF.

This clonotype has more than one count but fewer than ten. This chain connects TRBV5-4 to TRBJ2-3, with D possibly matching TRBD1 (6 bases). CDR1 SGHNT and CDR2 YYREEE come from the germline V gene (reference sequence). Deletions cut 7 bases from V and 2 bases from J, with 14 bases between. The CDR3 consists of 14 residues. CDR3 region: CASGGRGYTDTQYF. The DNA of the CDR3 is TGTGCCAGCGGAGGCAGGGGATACACAGATACGCAGTATTTT.

This clonotype was recorded at least ten times. The rearrangement joins TRBV20-1 to TRBJ1-5; 8 bases match TRBD1. Germline lookup yields CDR1 DFQATT and CDR2 SNEGSKA (reference sequence). The CDR3 spans 15 residues. V was clipped by 0 bases and J by 7 bases; unmatched bases: 8. Written as DNA, the CDR3 is TGCAGTGCTAGAGATAGGGCAGGGGGCCTCCAGCCCCAGCATTTT. Its protein product is CSARDRAGGLQPQHF.

The table lists this clonotype with many counts. J is TRBJ1-6 and V is TRBV2, with 7 positions matching TRBD1. This CDR3 comprises 15 residues. Germline V gene lookup returns CDR1 SNHLY and CDR2 FYNNEI. Trimming removed 6 bases from V and 7 bases from J; junction bases left unmatched: 9. CDR3 loop: CASSNMRDSNSPLHF. DNA of the CDR3: TGTGCCAGCAGCAATATGAGGGACAGCAATTCACCCCTCCACTTT.

Many counts were recorded for this clonotype. This chain links TRBV27 with TRBJ2-7, with 7 bases identical to TRBD2. Germline values: CDR1 MNHEY, CDR2 SMNVEV (reference sequence). The V and J ends lost 5 bases and 2 bases, in that order; junction bases with no gene match: 6. CDR3 length: 14 amino acids. CDR3 residues: CASSLAGTTYEQYF. The CDR3 DNA follows: TGTGCCAGCAGTCTTGCCGGGACTACCTACGAGCAGTACTTC.

This clonotype has at least ten counts. The chain has TRBV7-2 and TRBJ1-4; 7 bases match TRBD1. V lost 4 bases to trimming and J lost 7 bases; unmatched junction nucleotides: 9. This CDR3 has 15 amino acids. The germline V gene encodes CDR1 SGHTA and CDR2 FQGNSA. The CDR3 DNA is TGTGCCAGCAGCTCCTACACACAGGGGACTGAAAAACTGTTTTTT. Protein: CASSSYTQGTEKLFF.

Comments on this clonotype: A clone one base away is much larger, so this may be a read error. This chain connects TRBV19 to TRBJ1-5, with D tentatively TRBD1 (6 bases). Looked up from germline, CDR1 is LNHDA and CDR2 is SQIVND (reference sequence). The CDR3 has 12 amino acids. The CDR3, as DNA: TGTGCCAGTAGGGGGGTAGGACAGCCCCAGAATTTT. Translated: CASRGVGQPQNF.

This clonotype was recorded at least ten times. V and J are TRBV12-3 or TRBV12-4 and TRBJ1-1, with a tentative D call TRBD1 (5 bases). The CDR3 contains 16 residues. Trimming left V 0 bases short and J 1 base short, with 12 bases between. Here the CDR3 DNA reads TGTGCCAGCAGTTTAGCGCAGGGTCGAGGGAACACTGAAGCTTTCTTT. Translated, it gives CASSLAQGRGNTEAFF.

Concerning this clonotype itself: The junction does not match germline at one end; this may be a read error. The chain links TRBV6-1 to TRBJ1-1; D gene uncertain. This CDR3 has 13 amino acids. CDR1 is MNHNS, CDR2 SASEGT, per germline. CDR3 sequence reads: CASRKRANTEAFF. In nucleotides, the CDR3 is TGCGCCAGCAGGAAGAGGGCTAACACTGAAGCTTTCTTT.

This clonotype was picked up many times. This chain links TRBV27 with TRBJ2-1, with D uncertain. Germline loops: CDR1 MNHEY, CDR2 SMNVEV (reference sequence). Trimming removed 3 bases from V and 7 bases from J, with 13 bases in between. This CDR3 spans 14 amino acids. The CDR3 region has the DNA TGTGCCAGCAGTTTGCGGCGTCAAAGTAATGAGCAGTTCTTC. As protein: CASSLRRQSNEQFF.

With regard to this clonotype: This may arise from a read error, as a much more abundant clone is one base away. The final CDR3 position lacks the conserved phenylalanine or tryptophan, pointing to a likely read error. This sequence joins TRBV28 and TRBJ2-7; D is possibly TRBD1 or TRBD2 (5 bases each). V gave up 7 bases and J gave up 3 bases, with 10 bases separating them. The CDR3 spans 12 residues. Germline CDR1 and CDR2: MDHEN and SYDVKM. The CDR3 nucleotides are TGTGCCAGCACCCATGGGGGCTACGAGCAGTACCTC. Translating it yields CASTHGGYEQYL.

In regard to this clonotype: It is likely a read error, because the conserved phenylalanine at the end of the CDR3 is missing. The chain couples TRBV29-1 to TRBJ2-6, with TRBD1 matching 9 bases. This CDR3 has 16 amino acids. Germline-derived CDR1 and CDR2 are SQVTM and ANQGSEA. The junction had 6 bases not matched to a gene; V was cut back by 6 bases and J by 0 bases. The CDR3 DNA reads TGCAGCGTACGGACAGGGGAGGGCTCTGGGGCCAACGTCCTGACTTAC. Translated, it gives CSVRTGEGSGANVLTY.